The 31 T cell receptor beta chains given below trace back to one sample, sequenced in a study of blood T cell repertoires in COVID-19. TCRdb's table, derived via immunoSEQ multiplex PCR, lists solely in-frame clones and lacks some. The data contain about 430,000 clones, about 88% of them singletons. Sequencing was done on a sample of PBMCs or T cells enriched from blood (not recorded which). The receptors originated from a woman aged 18-35 years who had been exposed to COVID-19.

The genes are TRBV29-1 and TRBJ2-7; D may be TRBD1 (6 bases). Germline V gene lookup returns CDR1 SQVTM and CDR2 ANQGSEA. The CDR3 contains 14 residues. With 2 bases removed from V and 7 bases from J, the gap between germline ends came to 18 bases. The CDR3 sequence is CSVEKGEPPGEQYF. The CDR3 bases are TGCAGCGTTGAAAAGGGGGAGCCGCCGGGTGAGCAGTACTTC.

The chain couples TRBV24-1 to TRBJ2-2, with D possibly TRBD2 on 6 matching bases. CDR1 is KGHDR and CDR2 is SFDVKD in the germline V gene. Trimming cost V 9 bases and J 0 bases, with 13 bases left between them. This CDR3 comprises 15 residues. For the CDR3, the DNA is TGTGCCACCGCGGCGGGGAACGCGAACACCGGGGAGCTGTTTTTT. Its protein product is CATAAGNANTGELFF.

This clone was recorded once. This chain links TRBV6-6 with TRBJ1-2; D not certain. The germline V gene has CDR1 MNHNY and CDR2 SVGAGI (reference sequence). The CDR3 has 15 residues. The V end lost 0 bases, the J end lost 2 bases, and 10 bases lay between the germline ends. CDR3 region: CASSYSEIINYGYTF. The CDR3, as DNA: TGTGCCAGCAGTTACTCGGAGATAATCAACTATGGCTACACCTTC.

V and J are TRBV7-2 and TRBJ2-5; TRBD2 matches 10 bases. The length of the CDR3 is 17 residues. Germline V gives CDR1 SGHTA, CDR2 FQGNSA. Trimming took 4 bases from V and 4 from J; bases not matched to a gene: 12. CDR3 sequence reads: CASSSLFGTSDLETQYF. CDR3 DNA: TGTGCCAGCAGCTCCCTCTTTGGGACTAGCGACTTAGAGACCCAGTACTTC.

This chain uses TRBV5-1 with TRBJ1-4; TRBD1 matches at 10 bases. Germline CDR1 reads SGHRS; CDR2 reads YFSETQ. The CDR3 length is 15 residues. The V segment lost 1 base and the J segment 8 bases; nucleotides outside the gene matches: 5. The CDR3 bases are TGCGCCAGCAGCTTGAATCCGGGACAGGGGGAAAAACTGTTTTTT. This gives the protein CASSLNPGQGEKLFF.

This chain connects TRBV28 to TRBJ2-3, with D possibly matching TRBD1 (5 bases). This CDR3 is 16 amino acids long. With 3 bases removed from V and 6 bases from J, the gap between germline ends came to 19 bases. In germline, CDR1 is MDHEN, CDR2 SYDVKM. The CDR3 DNA reads as TGTGCCAGCAGTTTGATCTCTCGCAGGGTAGATGATACGCAGTATTTT. It codes for CASSLISRRVDDTQYF.

The chain couples TRBV27 to TRBJ2-5; 7 nucleotides match TRBD2. Trimming at V came to 3 bases and at J to 5 bases, leaving 12 bases not matched to a gene. The CDR3 consists of 16 residues. CDR1 and CDR2 (germline): MNHEY, SMNVEV (reference sequence). Written as DNA, the CDR3 is TGTGCCAGCAGTTTTCACGGGAGCGGGGCCAGGGAGACCCAGTACTTC. Its translation is CASSFHGSGARETQYF.

This clone was seen only a few times. The chain joins TRBV15 to TRBJ1-2, with D perhaps matching TRBD1 (6 bases). V was pared by 4 bases and J by 1 base, with 16 bases between. This CDR3 contains 16 residues. Per germline, CDR1 LNHNV and CDR2 YYDKDF (reference sequence). DNA of the CDR3: TGTGCCACCAGCATTACCCGGACAGCCAATAACTATGGCTACACCTTC. This gives the protein CATSITRTANNYGYTF.

This chain links TRBV5-1 with TRBJ2-1; 10 bases match TRBD2. The trim removed 1 base at V and 6 bases at J, leaving 4 bases unmatched. The length of the CDR3 is 15 residues. Germline V lookup: CDR1 SGHRS, CDR2 YFSETQ. The CDR3: CASSLRQREGNEQFF. The CDR3 nucleotides read TGCGCCAGCAGCTTGCGGCAGCGGGAGGGCAATGAGCAGTTCTTC.

This clone was detected only once. The chain links TRBV5-1 to TRBJ2-1, with 8 bases that match TRBD1. The trim removed 6 bases at V and 4 bases at J, leaving 3 bases unmatched. Germline V CDR1 and CDR2: SGHRS, YFSETQ. The CDR3 extends over 13 amino acids. In DNA, the CDR3 is TGCGCCAGCATTGGACAGGGATACAATGAGCAGTTCTTC. It codes for CASIGQGYNEQFF.

V and J are TRBV6-6 and TRBJ2-5; D gene unclear. This CDR3 spans 11 amino acids. V was pared by 5 bases and J by 5 bases, with 6 bases between. Looked up from germline, CDR1 is MNHNY and CDR2 is SVGAGI (reference sequence). CDR3 sequence: CASSGRETQYF. Written as DNA, the CDR3 is TGTGCCAGCAGTGGCAGGGAGACCCAGTACTTC.

The chain recombines TRBV28 with TRBJ2-1; D unresolved. Per the germline V gene, CDR1 is MDHEN and CDR2 is SYDVKM. This CDR3 has 15 residues. Trimming removed 2 bases at V and 0 bases at J, with 8 bases between. The CDR3 protein is CASSLGQSSYNEQFF. The CDR3 nucleotides are TGTGCCAGCAGTTTAGGGCAGAGCTCCTACAATGAGCAGTTCTTC. The full variable domain, in which reference TRBV28 and TRBJ2-1 provide the parts outside the CDR3, is DVKVTQSSRYLVKRTGEKVFLECVQDMDHENMFWYRQDPGLGLRLIYFSYDVKMKEKGDIPEGYSVSREKKERFSLILESASTNQTSMYLCASSLGQSSYNEQFFGPGTRLTVL.

The chain joins TRBV7-2 to TRBJ2-7; D is undetermined. The ends were cut back, 4 bases at V and 0 bases at J, with 10 bases in the middle. The germline V gene has CDR1 SGHTA and CDR2 FQGNSA. This CDR3 is built from 14 residues. CDR3 DNA sequence: TGTGCCAGCAGCTCCTTAACAAACTCCTACGAGCAGTACTTC. The encoded protein is CASSSLTNSYEQYF.

The rearrangement uses TRBV7-2 and TRBJ2-3; 9 bases are shared with TRBD2. Germline trimming cut 0 bases from V and 8 bases from J; bases unmatched to any gene: 3. The CDR3 has 14 amino acids. The germline V gene encodes CDR1 SGHTA and CDR2 FQGNSA. CDR3: CASSLASGSSTQYF. The CDR3 coding sequence is TGTGCCAGCAGCTTAGCTAGCGGGAGTAGTACGCAGTATTTT.

The genes are TRBV19 and TRBJ1-2; the D gene is possibly TRBD1 (5 bases). V was clipped by 7 bases and J by 4 bases, with 25 bases between them. The CDR3 runs 17 residues. Looked up from germline, CDR1 is LNHDA and CDR2 is SQIVND (reference sequence). DNA for the CDR3: TGTGCCAGTACCCTATCGGGGGAACCCGCTGTCATCTATGGCTACACCTTC. Translating it yields CASTLSGEPAVIYGYTF.

The chain carries TRBV5-6 and TRBJ1-4; 9 bases match TRBD1. With V trimmed by 3 bases and J by 7 bases, 10 bases remained unmatched. The V gene's germline CDR1 is SGHDT and CDR2 YYEEEE. The CDR3 loop spans 16 amino acids. DNA for the CDR3: TGTGCCAGCAGCTCGAACCCGGGACAGGGATCTGAAAAACTGTTTTTT. It is translated as CASSSNPGQGSEKLFF.

The chain joins TRBV6-6 to TRBJ1-6, with 10 nucleotides matching TRBD1. CDR3 length equals 15 residues. CDR1 and CDR2 (germline): MNHNY, SVGAGI (reference sequence). The junction had 3 bases not matched to a gene; V was cut back by 2 bases and J by 8 bases. CDR3 DNA: TGTGCCAGCAGTTACCGACAGGGGGCAGATTCACCCCTCCACTTT. Translating it yields CASSYRQGADSPLHF.

Note on this clone: This sample also contains other DNA sequences that code for the same CDR3. This chain links TRBV28 with TRBJ2-3; 7 bases match TRBD2. With V trimmed by 2 bases and J by 0 bases, 5 bases remained unmatched. Germline loops: CDR1 MDHEN, CDR2 SYDVKM. This CDR3 spans 16 amino acids. CDR3 residues: CASSLVGGGSTDTQYF. CDR3 sequence (DNA): TGTGCCAGCAGTTTAGTAGGCGGGGGTAGCACAGATACGCAGTATTTT.

The chain joins TRBV4-1 to TRBJ2-1, with 7 bases fitting TRBD1. Trimming took 0 bases from V and 7 from J; bases not matched to a gene: 9. The CDR3 consists of 16 residues. CDR1 and CDR2 from the germline V gene are MGHRA and YSYEKL. The CDR3 DNA sequence: TGCGCCAGCAGCCAAGATAGGGGGCAGGGTTCTAATGAGCAGTTCTTC. Protein sequence: CASSQDRGQGSNEQFF.

This clone has just one count. The CDR3 spells CAISVGTGDSPLHF. CDR3 bases: TGTGCCATCAGTGTTGGGACAGGGGATTCACCCCTCCACTTT. This rearrangement joins TRBV10-3 to TRBJ1-6, with TRBD1 matching 10 bases. The CDR3 runs to 14 residues. Losses at the gene ends were 4 bases for V and 8 bases for J; bases not matched to a gene: 2. Germline-derived CDR1 and CDR2 are ENHRY and SYGVKD.

V and J are TRBV28 and TRBJ2-7, with a weak D call TRBD2 (5 bases). Germline values: CDR1 MDHEN, CDR2 SYDVKM. CDR3 size: 13 residues. The germline V and J ends were trimmed by 8 bases and 2 bases, with 13 bases remaining between them. In nucleotides, the CDR3 is TGTGCCAGCCTGAGAGGGCGGCCCTACGAGCAGTACTTC. It encodes CASLRGRPYEQYF.

Written as DNA, the CDR3 is TGTGCCAGTAGTATGACCGGGACAGGGTCTGGAAACACCATATATTTT. Protein product: CASSMTGTGSGNTIYF. The rearrangement uses TRBV19 and TRBJ1-3; 9 bases line up with TRBD1. Germline CDR1 is LNHDA and CDR2 is SQIVND (reference sequence). J was trimmed by 1 base and V by 3 bases; bases with no gene match: 4. CDR3 length: 16 amino acids.

The J gene is TRBJ1-2, the V gene TRBV5-4; no definite D call. CDR3 size: 13 residues. In germline, CDR1 is SGHNT, CDR2 YYREEE (reference sequence). Trimming took 0 bases from V and 13 from J, leaving 16 bases between them. The DNA for the CDR3 is TGTGCCAGCAGCTTGGATCGATTTAGTGGAGGCACCTTC. Amino acids: CASSLDRFSGGTF. Based on the CDR3 plus reference TRBV5-4 and TRBJ1-2, the full variable domain is ETGVTQSPTHLIKTRGQQVTLRCSSQSGHNTVSWYQQALGQGPQFIFQYYREEENGRGNFPPRFSGLQFPNYSSELNVNALELDDSALYLCASSLDRFSGGTFGSGTRLTVV.

This chain connects TRBV20-1 to TRBJ1-6; 7 nucleotides match TRBD1. The CDR3 has 14 amino acids. Per germline, CDR1 DFQATT and CDR2 SNEGSKA (reference sequence). V shed 3 bases, J shed 6 bases, and the junction held 5 bases outside the gene matches. Here the CDR3 reads CSASPGQSNSPLHF. CDR3 DNA sequence: TGCAGTGCTAGTCCGGGACAGTCTAATTCACCCCTCCACTTT.

The chain combines TRBV28 with TRBJ2-7, with 9 bases that match TRBD1. V trimming: 6 bases; J trimming: 2 bases; junction bases outside the gene matches: 11. CDR1 is MDHEN and CDR2 is SYDVKM in the germline V gene. The CDR3 loop spans 16 amino acids. The CDR3 DNA reads TGTGCCAGCAGGCCGGGACAGGGTCCTGATACCTACGAGCAGTACTTC. Protein product: CASRPGQGPDTYEQYF.

CDR3 protein: CASSRRTGNYGYTF. CDR3 in DNA: TGTGCCAGCTCACGACGGACAGGGAACTATGGCTACACCTTC. V usage is TRBV18 and J usage is TRBJ1-2; the match to TRBD1 covers 8 bases. Unmatched junction bases numbered 3, after V lost 4 bases and J lost 2 bases. This CDR3 is 14 amino acids long. CDR1 and CDR2 (germline): KGHSH, LQKENI.

This rearrangement joins TRBV5-6 to TRBJ2-7; D is unclear. V dropped 4 bases and J dropped 3 bases, with 11 bases sitting between them. The germline CDR1 and CDR2 sequences are SGHDT and YYEEEE. CDR3 length: 13 amino acids. The CDR3 DNA reads TGTGCCAGCAGCCCACGGGTCGGCTACGAGCAGTACTTC. This sequence encodes CASSPRVGYEQYF.

The genes are TRBV20-1 and TRBJ2-1; D possibly corresponds to TRBD2 (5 bases). CDR1 is DFQATT, CDR2 SNEGSKA, per germline (reference sequence). Between the trimmed V and J ends, which lost 3 bases and 3 bases, there was a span of 9 bases. The CDR3 consists of 13 residues. The CDR3 sequence: CSASRGHYNEQFF. Here the CDR3 DNA reads TGCAGTGCTAGTCGCGGGCACTACAATGAGCAGTTCTTC.

The chain joins TRBV2 to TRBJ1-2; 8 nucleotides line up with TRBD1. V trimming: 3 bases; J trimming: 1 base; junction bases outside the gene matches: 7. The CDR3 loop spans 16 amino acids. Germline values: CDR1 SNHLY, CDR2 FYNNEI. This CDR3 is CASSDQGARGNYGYTF. CDR3 coding DNA: TGTGCCAGCAGTGATCAGGGGGCGAGAGGTAACTATGGCTACACCTTC.

The CDR3 nucleotides read TGTGCCAGCAGCCCCCTCCCGGGGATCGGCGAAAAACTGTTTTTT. It codes for CASSPLPGIGEKLFF. The J gene is TRBJ1-4, the V gene TRBV5-6; D is unclear. The germline V gene encodes CDR1 SGHDT and CDR2 YYEEEE. V dropped 4 bases and J dropped 8 bases, with 18 bases sitting between them. The CDR3 covers 15 residues.

This chain uses TRBV5-5 with TRBJ2-1; 7 nucleotides align to TRBD1. The CDR3 covers 17 residues. Germline CDR1 is SGHKS and CDR2 is YYEKEE (reference sequence). After removal of 2 bases from V and 0 bases from J, the junction contained 8 bases not matched to a gene. CDR3 nucleotide sequence: TGTGCCAGCAGCTTCTCCGGGACAGTGGGCTCCTACAATGAGCAGTTCTTC. Protein product: CASSFSGTVGSYNEQFF.